This T cell receptor (beta chain) came from a study of T cell responses to AZD1222 COVID-19 vaccine. Turning to this clone: Its antigen is currently unknown.

CDR1 and CDR2 from the germline V gene are SGHDN and FVKESK. The CDR3 runs 15 residues. V trimming: 4 bases; J trimming: 3 bases; junction bases outside the gene matches: 5. The assay was immunoSEQ multiplex PCR, and TCRdb's table has in-frame clones only and misses some. The table shows more than 95,000 clones, with just over 90% occurring only once. Overall study findings and caveats: With two AZD1222 doses given, Spike-specific TCR breadth and depth both rose. Vaccine-associated CD4 TCRs ranged over spike, dominating at 160-218 and 743-854. AZD1222 recipients seropositive at baseline numbered only six. Reportedly, nearly half of unique spike TCRs recognized epitopes outside B.1.351/B.1.1.7 mutations.

This TCR was recovered from an adult in good health. Sequenced here: peripheral blood, sampled on day 0 of AZD1222 vaccination. The V and J genes are TRBV14 and TRBJ2-1; 8 bases fit TRBD2. This chain's CDR3 is CASSPGGGYYNEQFF. The CDR3 DNA is TGTGCCAGCAGCCCCGGGGGGGGCTACTACAATGAGCAGTTCTTC.